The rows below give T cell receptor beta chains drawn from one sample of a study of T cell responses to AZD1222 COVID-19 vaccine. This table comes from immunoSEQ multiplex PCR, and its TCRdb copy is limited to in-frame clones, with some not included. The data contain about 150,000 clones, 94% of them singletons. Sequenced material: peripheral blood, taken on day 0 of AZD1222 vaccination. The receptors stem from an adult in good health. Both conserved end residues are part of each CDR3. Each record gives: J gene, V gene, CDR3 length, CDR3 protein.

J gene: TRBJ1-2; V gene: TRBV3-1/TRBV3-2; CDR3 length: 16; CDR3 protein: CASSQVDLPGLLGYTF
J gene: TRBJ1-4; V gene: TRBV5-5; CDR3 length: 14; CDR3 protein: CASSSWGLNEKLFF
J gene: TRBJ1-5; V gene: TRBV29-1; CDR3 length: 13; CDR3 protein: CSVLDTPGQPQHF
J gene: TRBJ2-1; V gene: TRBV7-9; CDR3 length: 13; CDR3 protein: CASSSGGLGKQFF
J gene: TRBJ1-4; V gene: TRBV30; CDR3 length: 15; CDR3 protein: CAWSVGLGGFEKLFF
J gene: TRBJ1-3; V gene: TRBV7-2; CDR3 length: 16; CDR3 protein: CASSWTGQGKGNTIYF
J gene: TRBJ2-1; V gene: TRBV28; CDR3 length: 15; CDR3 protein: CASNPRGRAYNEQFF
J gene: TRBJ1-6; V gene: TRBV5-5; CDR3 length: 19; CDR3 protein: CASSLLRDRGRSYNSPLHF
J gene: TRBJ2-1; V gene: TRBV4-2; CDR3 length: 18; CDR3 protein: CASSQISRTSGTFDEQFF
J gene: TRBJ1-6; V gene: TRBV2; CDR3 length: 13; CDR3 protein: CASLALYNSPLHF
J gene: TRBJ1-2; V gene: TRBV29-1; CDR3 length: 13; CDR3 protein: CSAFTGGLYGYTF
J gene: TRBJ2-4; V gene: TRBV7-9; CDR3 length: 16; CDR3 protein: CASSLGGGAAKNIQYF
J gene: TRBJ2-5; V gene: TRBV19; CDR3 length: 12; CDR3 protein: CASSIGGETQYF
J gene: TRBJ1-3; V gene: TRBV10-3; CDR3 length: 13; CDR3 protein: CAISSITGNTIYF
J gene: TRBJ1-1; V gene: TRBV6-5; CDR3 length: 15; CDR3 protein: CASSAGTGFLAEAFF
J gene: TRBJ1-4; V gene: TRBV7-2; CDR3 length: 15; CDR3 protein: CASRRTGVTNEKLFF
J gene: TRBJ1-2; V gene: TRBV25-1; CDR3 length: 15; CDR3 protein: CASSESGADYYGYTF
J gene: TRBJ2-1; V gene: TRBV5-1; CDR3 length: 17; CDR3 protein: CASSSLGGASSYNEQFF
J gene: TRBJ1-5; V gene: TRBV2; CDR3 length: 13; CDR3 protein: CASSWQGGQPQHF
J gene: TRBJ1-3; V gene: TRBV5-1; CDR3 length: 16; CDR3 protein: CASSFAGLGSGNTIYF
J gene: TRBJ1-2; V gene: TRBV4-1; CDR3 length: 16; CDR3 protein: CASSQVTSQANFGYTF
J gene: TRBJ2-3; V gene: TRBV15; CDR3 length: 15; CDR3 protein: CATSRVSSGADTQYF
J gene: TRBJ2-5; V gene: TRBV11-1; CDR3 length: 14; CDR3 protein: CASSFGRNQETQYF
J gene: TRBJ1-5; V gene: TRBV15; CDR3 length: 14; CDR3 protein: CATSSATDYQPQHF
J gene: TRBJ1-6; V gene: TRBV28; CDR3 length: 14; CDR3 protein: CASSSTDYNSPLHF
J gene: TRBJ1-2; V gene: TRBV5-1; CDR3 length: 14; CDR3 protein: CASQEQQGANGYTF
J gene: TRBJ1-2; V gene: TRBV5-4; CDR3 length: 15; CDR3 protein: CASSPGQGRHYGYTF
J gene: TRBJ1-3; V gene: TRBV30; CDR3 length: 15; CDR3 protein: CACVTRGREGNTIYF
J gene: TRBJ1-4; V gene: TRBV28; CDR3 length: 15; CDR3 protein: CASSLGGYDSEKLFF
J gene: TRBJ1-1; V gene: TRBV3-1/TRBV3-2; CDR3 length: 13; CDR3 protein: CASSGDRETEAFF
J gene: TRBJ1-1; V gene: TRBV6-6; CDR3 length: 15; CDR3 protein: CASSPADTVNTEAFF
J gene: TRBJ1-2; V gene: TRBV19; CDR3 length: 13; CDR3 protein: CASSYGAADGYTF
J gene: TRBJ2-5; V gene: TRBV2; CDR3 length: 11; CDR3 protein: CANRREETQYF
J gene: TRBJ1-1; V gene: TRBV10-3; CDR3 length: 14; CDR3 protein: CAISEGTVNTEAFF
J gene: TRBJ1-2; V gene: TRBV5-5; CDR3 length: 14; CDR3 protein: CASSLVRAGGGYTF
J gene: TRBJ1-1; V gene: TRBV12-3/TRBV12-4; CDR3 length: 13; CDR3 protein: CASRENRDLGAFF
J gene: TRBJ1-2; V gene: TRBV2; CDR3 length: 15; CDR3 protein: CASIKDTGVGYGYTF
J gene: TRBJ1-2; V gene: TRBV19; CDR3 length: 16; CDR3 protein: CASRPGSGGPNYGYTF
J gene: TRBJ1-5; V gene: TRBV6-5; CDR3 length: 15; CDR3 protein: CASRAGGGSNQPQHF
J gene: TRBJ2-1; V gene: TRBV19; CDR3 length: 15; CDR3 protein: CASSITGHPSNEQFF
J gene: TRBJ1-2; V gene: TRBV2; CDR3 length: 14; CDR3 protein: CASSELAQNYGYTF
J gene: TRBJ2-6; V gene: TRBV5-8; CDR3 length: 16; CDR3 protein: CASCRSGNSGANVLTF
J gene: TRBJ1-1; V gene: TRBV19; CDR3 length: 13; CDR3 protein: CASSTLTLTEAFF
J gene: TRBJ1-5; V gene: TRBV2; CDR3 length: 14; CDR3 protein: CASRAGVSNQPQHF
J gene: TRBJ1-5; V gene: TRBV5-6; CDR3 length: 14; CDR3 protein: CASSSAGYNQPQHF